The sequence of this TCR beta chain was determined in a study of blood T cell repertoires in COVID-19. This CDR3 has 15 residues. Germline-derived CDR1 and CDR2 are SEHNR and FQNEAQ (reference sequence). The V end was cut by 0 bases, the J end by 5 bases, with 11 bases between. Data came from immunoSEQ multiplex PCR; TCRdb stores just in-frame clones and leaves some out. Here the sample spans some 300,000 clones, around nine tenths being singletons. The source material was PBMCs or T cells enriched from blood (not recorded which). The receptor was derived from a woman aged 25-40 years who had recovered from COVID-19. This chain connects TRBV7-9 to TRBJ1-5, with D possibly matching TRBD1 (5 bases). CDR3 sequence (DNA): TGTGCCAGCAGCTTAGCCGGAGGGGAGCATCAGCCCCAGCATTTT. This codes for CASSLAGGEHQPQHF.